Reported below is one TCR beta chain. The data were taken from a study of blood T cell repertoires in COVID-19. In the original analysis: The authors estimated nucleated cell counts from reference gene primer amplification. Sequencing used immunoSEQ multiplex PCR; TCRdb keeps in-frame clones, though not all of them. The DNA was the basis for D and trimming; V, J and clone size are from that table. The sample yields fewer than 250,000 clones, roughly 80% seen once. What was sequenced was peripheral blood. The TCR comes from a woman between 65 and 79 years old with acute or convalescent COVID-19.

CDR3 in amino acids: CASSATSGGEQFF. The CDR3 DNA follows: TGTGCCAGCAGCGCTACTAGCGGCGGTGAGCAGTTCTTC. The gene calls are TRBV9 and TRBJ2-1; 8 bases are shared with TRBD2. Germline trimming cut 3 bases from V and 9 bases from J; bases unmatched to any gene: 5. Looked up from germline, CDR1 is SGDLS and CDR2 is YYNGEE. This CDR3 is 13 amino acids long. Together with reference TRBV9 and TRBJ2-1, the CDR3 gives the full variable domain: DSGVTQTPKHLITATGQRVTLRCSPRSGDLSVYWYQQSLDQGLQFLIQYYNGEERAKGNILERFSAQQFPDLHSELNLSSLELGDSALYFCASSATSGGEQFFGPGTRLTVL.